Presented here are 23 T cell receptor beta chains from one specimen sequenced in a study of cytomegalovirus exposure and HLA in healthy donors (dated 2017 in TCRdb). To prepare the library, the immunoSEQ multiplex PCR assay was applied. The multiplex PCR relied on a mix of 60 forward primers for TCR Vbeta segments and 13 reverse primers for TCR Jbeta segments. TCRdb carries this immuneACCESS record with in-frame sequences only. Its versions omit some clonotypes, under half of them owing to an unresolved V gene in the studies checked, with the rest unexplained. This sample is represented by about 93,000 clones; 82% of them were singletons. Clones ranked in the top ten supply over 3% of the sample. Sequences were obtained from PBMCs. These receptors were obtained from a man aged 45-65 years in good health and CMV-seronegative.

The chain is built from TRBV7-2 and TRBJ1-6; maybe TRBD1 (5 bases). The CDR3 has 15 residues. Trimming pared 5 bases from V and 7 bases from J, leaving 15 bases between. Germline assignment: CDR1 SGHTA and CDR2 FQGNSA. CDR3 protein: CASSPQKGRNSPLHF. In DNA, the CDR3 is TGTGCCAGCAGCCCTCAGAAGGGGCGAAATTCACCCCTCCACTTT.

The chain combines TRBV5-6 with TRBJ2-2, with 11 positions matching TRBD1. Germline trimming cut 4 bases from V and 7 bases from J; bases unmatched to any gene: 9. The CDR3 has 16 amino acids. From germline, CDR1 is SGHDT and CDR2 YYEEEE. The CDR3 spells CASSPRDRGVGGELFF. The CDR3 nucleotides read TGTGCCAGCAGCCCCCGGGACAGGGGGGTCGGCGGGGAGCTGTTTTTT.

CDR3 loop: CASSVAGTSTDTQYF. CDR3 coding DNA: TGTGCCAGCAGCGTGGCTGGGACAAGCACAGATACGCAGTATTTT. V gene TRBV9 combines with J gene TRBJ2-3; a possible D gene is TRBD1 (6 bases). Germline V lookup: CDR1 SGDLS, CDR2 YYNGEE. The CDR3 contains 15 residues. The V and J ends lost 2 bases and 0 bases respectively, with 10 bases between them.

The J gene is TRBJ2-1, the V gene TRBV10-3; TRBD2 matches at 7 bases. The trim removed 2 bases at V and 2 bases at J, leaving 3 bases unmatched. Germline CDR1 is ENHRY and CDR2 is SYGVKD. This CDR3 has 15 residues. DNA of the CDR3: TGTGCCATCAGTGAGCAGGGAGGGCCCTACAATGAGCAGTTCTTC. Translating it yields CAISEQGGPYNEQFF.

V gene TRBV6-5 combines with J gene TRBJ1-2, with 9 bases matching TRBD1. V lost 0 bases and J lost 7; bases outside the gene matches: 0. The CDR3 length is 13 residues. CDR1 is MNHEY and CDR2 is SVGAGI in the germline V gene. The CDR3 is CASSYSTGGGYTF. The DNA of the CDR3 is TGTGCCAGCAGTTACTCGACAGGGGGTGGCTACACCTTC.

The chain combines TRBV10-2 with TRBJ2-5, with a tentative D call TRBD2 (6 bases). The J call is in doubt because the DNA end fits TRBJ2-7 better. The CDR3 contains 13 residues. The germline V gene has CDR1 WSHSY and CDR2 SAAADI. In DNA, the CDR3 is TGCGCCAGCGCCCCGGGACTTCGCTACGAGCAGTACTTC. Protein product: CASAPGLRYEQYF.

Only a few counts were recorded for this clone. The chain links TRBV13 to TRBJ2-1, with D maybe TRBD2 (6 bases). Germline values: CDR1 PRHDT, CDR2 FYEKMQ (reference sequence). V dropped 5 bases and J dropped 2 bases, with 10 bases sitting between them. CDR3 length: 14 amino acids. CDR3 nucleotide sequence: TGTGCCAGCAGCCCGGTAGCGGCCTACAATGAGCAGTTCTTC. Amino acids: CASSPVAAYNEQFF.

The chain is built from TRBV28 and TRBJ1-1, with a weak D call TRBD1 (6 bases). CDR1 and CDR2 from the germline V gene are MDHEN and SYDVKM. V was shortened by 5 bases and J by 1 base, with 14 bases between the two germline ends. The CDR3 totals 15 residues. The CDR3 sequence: CASSQVDRSNTEAFF. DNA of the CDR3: TGTGCCAGCAGTCAGGTGGACAGATCGAACACTGAAGCTTTCTTT.

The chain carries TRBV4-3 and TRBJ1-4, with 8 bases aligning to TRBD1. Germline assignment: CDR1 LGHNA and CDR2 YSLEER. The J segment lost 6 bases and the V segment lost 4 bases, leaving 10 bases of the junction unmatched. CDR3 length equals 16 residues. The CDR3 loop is CASSRNRQGFDEKLFF. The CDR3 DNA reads TGCGCCAGCAGCCGAAATCGACAGGGGTTCGATGAAAAACTGTTTTTT.

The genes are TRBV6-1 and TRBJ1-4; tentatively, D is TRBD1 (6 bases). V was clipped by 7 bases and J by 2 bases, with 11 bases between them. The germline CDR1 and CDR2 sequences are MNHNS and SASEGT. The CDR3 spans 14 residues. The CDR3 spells CASIVGATNEKLFF. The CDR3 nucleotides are TGTGCCAGCATCGTGGGGGCTACTAATGAAAAACTGTTTTTT.

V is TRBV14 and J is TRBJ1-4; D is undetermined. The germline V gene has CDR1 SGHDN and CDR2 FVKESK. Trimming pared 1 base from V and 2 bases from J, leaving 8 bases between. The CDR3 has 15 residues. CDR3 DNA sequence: TGTGCCAGCAGCCAAGTGTCCGGGACTAATGAAAAACTGTTTTTT. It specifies CASSQVSGTNEKLFF.

CDR3 sequence reads: CASSVLGTGINEKLFF. For the CDR3, the DNA is TGTGCCAGCAGCGTCCTCGGGACAGGGATAAATGAAAAACTGTTTTTT. The genes are TRBV7-9 and TRBJ1-4; 9 bases align to TRBD1. CDR3 length equals 16 residues. Trimming at V came to 5 bases and at J to 5 bases, leaving 9 bases not matched to a gene. Germline V gene data show CDR1 as SEHNR and CDR2 as FQNEAQ (reference sequence).

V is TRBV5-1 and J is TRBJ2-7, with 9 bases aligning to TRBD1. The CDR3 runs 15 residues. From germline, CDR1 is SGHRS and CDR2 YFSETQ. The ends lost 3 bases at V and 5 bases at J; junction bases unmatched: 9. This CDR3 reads CASSSNSGTGNEQYF. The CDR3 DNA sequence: TGCGCCAGCAGCTCGAATTCCGGGACAGGGAACGAGCAGTACTTC. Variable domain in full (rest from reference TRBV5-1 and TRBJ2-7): KAGVTQTPRYLIKTRGQQVTLSCSPISGHRSVSWYQQTPGQGLQFLFEYFSETQRNKGNFPGRFSGRQFSNSRSEMNVSTLELGDSALYLCASSSNSGTGNEQYFGPGTRLTVT.

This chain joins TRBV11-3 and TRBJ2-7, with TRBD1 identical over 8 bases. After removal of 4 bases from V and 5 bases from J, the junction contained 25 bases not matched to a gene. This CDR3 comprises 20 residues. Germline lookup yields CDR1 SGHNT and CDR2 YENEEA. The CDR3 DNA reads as TGTGCCAGCAGCTGCCTCCAGGGGGCGGCTCACCCACCGGTAGAGAACGAGCAGTACTTC. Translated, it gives CASSCLQGAAHPPVENEQYF.

Written as DNA, the CDR3 is TGCAGCGTGGACGGGACAGGCCCTCATCTCTACGAGCAGTACTTC. Residues: CSVDGTGPHLYEQYF. The V and J genes are TRBV29-1 and TRBJ2-5, with 8 bases fitting TRBD1. TRBJ2-7 explains the end of the DNA better; the J call may be wrong. The germline V gene encodes CDR1 SQVTM and CDR2 ANQGSEA. This CDR3 comprises 15 residues.

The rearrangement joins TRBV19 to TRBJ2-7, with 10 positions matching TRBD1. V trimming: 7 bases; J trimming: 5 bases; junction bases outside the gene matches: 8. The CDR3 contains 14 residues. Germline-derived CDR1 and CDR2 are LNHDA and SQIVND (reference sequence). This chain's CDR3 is CASTKGQGINEQYF. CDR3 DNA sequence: TGTGCCAGTACCAAGGGACAGGGGATCAACGAGCAGTACTTC. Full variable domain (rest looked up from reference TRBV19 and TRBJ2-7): DGGITQSPKYLFRKEGQNVTLSCEQNLNHDAMYWYRQDPGQGLRLIYYSQIVNDFQKGDIAEGYSVSREKKESFPLTVTSAQKNPTAFYLCASTKGQGINEQYFGPGTRLTVT.

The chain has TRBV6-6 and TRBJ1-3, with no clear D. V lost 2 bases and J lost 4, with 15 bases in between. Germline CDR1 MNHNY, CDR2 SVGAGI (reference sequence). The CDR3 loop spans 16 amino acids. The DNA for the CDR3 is TGTGCCAGCAGTTACGGGTTGGGCAACTCGGGAAACACCATATATTTT. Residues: CASSYGLGNSGNTIYF.

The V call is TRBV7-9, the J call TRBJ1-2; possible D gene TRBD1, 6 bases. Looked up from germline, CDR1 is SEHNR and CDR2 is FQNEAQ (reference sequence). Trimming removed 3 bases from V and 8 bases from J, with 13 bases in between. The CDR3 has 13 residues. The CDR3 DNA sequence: TGTGCCAGCAGCTTCCTACAGGGTGAAGGCTACACCTTC. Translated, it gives CASSFLQGEGYTF.

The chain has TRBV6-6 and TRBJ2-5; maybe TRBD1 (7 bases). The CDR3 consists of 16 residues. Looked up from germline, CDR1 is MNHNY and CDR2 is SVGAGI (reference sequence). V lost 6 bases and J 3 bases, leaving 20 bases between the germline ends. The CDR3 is CASSLHRGGGKETQYF. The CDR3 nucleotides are TGTGCCAGCAGCCTACACAGGGGAGGCGGGAAAGAGACCCAGTACTTC.

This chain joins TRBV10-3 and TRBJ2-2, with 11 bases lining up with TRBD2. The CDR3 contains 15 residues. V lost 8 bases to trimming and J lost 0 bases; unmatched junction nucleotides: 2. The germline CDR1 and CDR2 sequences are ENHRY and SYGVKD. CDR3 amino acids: CAILAGGPNTGELFF. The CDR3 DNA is TGTGCCATCTTAGCGGGAGGGCCGAACACCGGGGAGCTGTTTTTT.

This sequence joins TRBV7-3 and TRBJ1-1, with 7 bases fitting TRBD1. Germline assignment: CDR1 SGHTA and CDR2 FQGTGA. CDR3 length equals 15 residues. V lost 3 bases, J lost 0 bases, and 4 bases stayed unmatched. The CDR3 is CASSLTGPMNTEAFF. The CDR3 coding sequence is TGTGCCAGCAGCTTGACAGGGCCGATGAACACTGAAGCTTTCTTT. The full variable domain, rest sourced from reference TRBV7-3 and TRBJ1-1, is GAGVSQTPSNKVTEKGKYVELRCDPISGHTALYWYRQSLGQGPEFLIYFQGTGAADDSGLPNDRFFAVRPEGSVSTLKIQRTERGDSAVYLCASSLTGPMNTEAFFGQGTRLTVV.

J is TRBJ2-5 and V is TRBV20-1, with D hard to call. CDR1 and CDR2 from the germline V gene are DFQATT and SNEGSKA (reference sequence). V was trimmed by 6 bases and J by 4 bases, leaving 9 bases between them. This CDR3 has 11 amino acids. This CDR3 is CSAYPPETQYF. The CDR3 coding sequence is TGCAGTGCCTACCCCCCAGAGACCCAGTACTTC.

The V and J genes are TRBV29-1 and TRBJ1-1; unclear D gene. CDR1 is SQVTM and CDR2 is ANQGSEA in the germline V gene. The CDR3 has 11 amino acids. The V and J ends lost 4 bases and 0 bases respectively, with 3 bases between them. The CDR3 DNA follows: TGCAGCGTTGTAATGAACACTGAAGCTTTCTTT. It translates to CSVVMNTEAFF.